This T cell receptor beta chain originates from a study of CD8 T cells in Susac syndrome. This clonotype was detected only once. Peripheral blood CD8+ and CD4+ T cells were profiled by TCR beta sequencing. Trimming shortened V by 5 bases and J by 4 bases, and 26 bases separated the two germline ends. The germline gives CDR1 SEHNR, CDR2 FQNEAQ (reference sequence). This CDR3 contains 18 residues. Random hexamers were used to reverse transcribe the RNA input (roughly 0.5 to 1 ug). Amplification of TCR beta CDR3 by immunoSEQ multiplex PCR spanned 54 Vbeta and 13 Jbeta. TCRdb independently ran MiXCR on the immunoSEQ multiplex PCR reads; one entry per CDR3 protein. Of some 190,000 distinct CDR3 sequences in the sample, around 93% were seen once.

J is TRBJ1-2 and V is TRBV7-9; a possible D gene is TRBD1 (6 bases). This sequence was found in a human donor in good health. Sequencing input: CD4+ T cells from PBMCs. CDR3 protein: CASSPVAGDTVSGYGYTF. The DNA for the CDR3 is TGTGCCAGCAGCCCGGTCGCGGGGGACACCGTCTCTGGCTATGGCTACACCTTC.